These 7 T cell receptor beta chains share one sample of origin, sequenced in a study of cytomegalovirus exposure and HLA in healthy donors. Both 60 Vbeta primers and 13 Jbeta primers went into the PCR. The table came from immunoSEQ multiplex PCR; TCRdb's copy has only in-frame clones and leaves some out. The profile shows 75,000 or so clones, about 74% of them singletons. The sequenced material came from PBMCs. Receptors were obtained from a woman aged 25-40 years in good health and CMV-seropositive.

Only a few counts were recorded for this clone. V usage is TRBV7-9 and J usage is TRBJ2-4, with unresolved D. The CDR3 length is 13 residues. Germline V gives CDR1 SEHNR, CDR2 FQNEAQ (reference sequence). V was pared by 5 bases and J by 6 bases, with 11 bases between. The CDR3 DNA reads TGTGCCAGCAGCCCAGATACAGCAAACATTCAGTACTTC. Residues: CASSPDTANIQYF. Full variable domain (rest looked up from reference TRBV7-9 and TRBJ2-4): DTGVSQNPRHKITKRGQNVTFRCDPISEHNRLYWYRQTLGQGPEFLTYFQNEAQLEKSRLLSDRFSAERPKGSFSTLEIQRTEQGDSAMYLCASSPDTANIQYFGAGTRLSVL.

This chain connects TRBV7-6 to TRBJ1-2; D not resolved. The V and J ends lost 5 bases and 0 bases respectively, with 19 bases between them. This CDR3 has 17 amino acids. Germline V gives CDR1 SGHVS, CDR2 FNYEAQ. The CDR3 nucleotides read TGTGCCAGCAGCCCCCGCGTGAGGGATCAGGCTAACTATGGCTACACCTTC. Translated: CASSPRVRDQANYGYTF.

In this sample, this clone turned up a few times. The V gene is TRBV4-2, the J gene TRBJ2-1; D remains unclear. In germline, CDR1 is LGHNA, CDR2 YNFKEQ. The CDR3 has 15 residues. Between the trimmed V and J ends, which lost 1 base and 7 bases, there was a span of 14 bases. The CDR3 loop is CASSQGERLGNEQFF. The CDR3 region has the DNA TGTGCCAGCAGCCAAGGTGAACGTCTCGGGAATGAGCAGTTCTTC.

This clone occurred a few times. The chain recombines TRBV28 with TRBJ1-4; 11 positions match TRBD1. CDR1 and CDR2 (germline): MDHEN, SYDVKM. The CDR3 runs to 17 residues. Trimming removed 4 bases from V and 10 bases from J; junction bases left unmatched: 14. The CDR3 DNA follows: TGTGCCAGCAGTTCTTGGACAGGGGGCGGATCTGGTCCAAAACTGTTTTTT. As protein: CASSSWTGGGSGPKLFF. Together with reference TRBV28 and TRBJ1-4, the CDR3 gives the full variable domain: DVKVTQSSRYLVKRTGEKVFLECVQDMDHENMFWYRQDPGLGLRLIYFSYDVKMKEKGDIPEGYSVSREKKERFSLILESASTNQTSMYLCASSSWTGGGSGPKLFFGSGTQLSVL.

Only one count was recorded for this clone. V is TRBV6-6 and J is TRBJ1-5; 7 bases are shared with TRBD1. V was clipped by 2 bases and J by 2 bases; unmatched bases: 3. CDR3 size: 15 residues. Germline lookup yields CDR1 MNHNY and CDR2 SVGAGI (reference sequence). The CDR3 region is CASSYRDRGNQPQHF. The DNA of the CDR3 is TGTGCCAGCAGTTACAGAGACAGGGGCAATCAGCCCCAGCATTTT.

J is TRBJ2-3 and V is TRBV7-2; D is undetermined. This CDR3 contains 13 residues. Looked up from germline, CDR1 is SGHTA and CDR2 is FQGNSA. The V end lost 2 bases, the J end lost 15 bases, and 18 bases lay between the germline ends. CDR3 coding DNA: TGTGCCAGCAGCTTAACCCACAGTCACCCTTATTATTTT. Protein: CASSLTHSHPYYF.

The chain is built from TRBV11-2 and TRBJ1-1; D possibly corresponds to TRBD1 (5 bases). Germline V gene lookup returns CDR1 SGHAT and CDR2 FQNNGV. The V and J ends lost 5 bases and 7 bases respectively, with 14 bases between them. The length of the CDR3 is 13 residues. The CDR3 coding sequence is TGTGCCAGCAGCCTACCGGGGGAGGGTGAAGCTTTCTTT. Translating it yields CASSLPGEGEAFF.